Given below is one TCR beta chain in context. Its antigen is unknown. The entry originates in a study of chemoradiotherapy in HPV16-positive cancers. Overall study findings and caveats: HPV-responsive T-cell expansion during chemoradiotherapy was linked to improved recurrence-free survival in HPV16-positive patients.

Sequenced by immunoSEQ multiplex PCR; TCRdb stores in-frame clones only, minus some. The sample yields approximately 13,000 clones, roughly 74% seen once. Repeated repertoire sampling spanned the course of chemoradiotherapy. The CDR3 contains 15 residues. The germline V gene encodes CDR1 MNHEY and CDR2 SVGAGI. Trimming removed 0 bases at V and 6 bases at J, with 13 bases between. Specimen collection occurred from a patient who underwent chemoradiotherapy. The sequence derives from a human donor with HPV-associated anogenital cancer. The chain recombines TRBV6-5 with TRBJ2-3; D possibly matches TRBD1 or TRBD2 (6 bases each). CDR3 amino acids: CASSYSRGAQDTQYF. CDR3 DNA: TGTGCCAGCAGTTACTCTAGGGGGGCGCAGGATACGCAGTATTTT.